Shown below are 24 T cell receptor beta chains from a single sample sequenced in a study of metastatic and nonmetastatic thyroid tumors. TCRdb re-processed the PCR reads through MiXCR. The sample lists about 3,900 clones, 30% to 40% occurring once. Among the patients, none had received any treatment before thyroid surgery. The sequenced sample was tumor tissue. Every receptor here comes from a female donor with papillary thyroid cancer or a benign thyroid nodule (not recorded which). Some clones in this sample may be carry-over from other donors' samples.

The chain couples TRBV6-2 or TRBV6-3 to TRBJ2-7; 11 nucleotides agree with TRBD2. V dropped 2 bases and J dropped 3; count of bases not matched to a gene: 12. The CDR3 has 18 residues. The germline V gene encodes CDR1 MNHEY and CDR2 SVGEGT. CDR3 amino acids: CASSYSLPGLADLYEQYF. In nucleotides, the CDR3 is TGTGCCAGCAGTTACAGTCTCCCGGGACTAGCGGACCTCTACGAGCAGTACTTC.

The rearrangement links TRBV5-1 to TRBJ2-3, with D tentatively TRBD2 (5 bases). V lost 4 bases, J lost 0 bases, and 12 bases lay in between. This CDR3 has 15 amino acids. The V gene's germline CDR1 is SGHRS and CDR2 YFSETQ. The CDR3 DNA sequence: TGCGCCAGCAGCCCCGTGAGAGGGAGCACAGATACGCAGTATTTT. Translated: CASSPVRGSTDTQYF.

V is TRBV20-1 and J is TRBJ2-1; no clear D gene. Germline-derived CDR1 and CDR2 are DFQATT and SNEGSKA (reference sequence). V lost 3 bases to trimming and J lost 1 base, with 10 bases between them. This CDR3 has 14 amino acids. The CDR3 sequence is CSASLSVSYNEQFF. The CDR3 DNA follows: TGCAGTGCTAGTTTGTCGGTATCCTACAATGAGCAGTTCTTC.

The rearrangement joins TRBV20-1 to TRBJ2-4; D is unclear. V was trimmed by 7 bases and J by 6 bases, leaving 13 bases between them. In germline, CDR1 is DFQATT, CDR2 SNEGSKA (reference sequence). This CDR3 has 12 residues. CDR3 in DNA: TGCAGTGTCAAAGATCTCATAAACATTCAGTACTTC. Translation: CSVKDLINIQYF.

This chain joins TRBV20-1 and TRBJ1-2, with a possible D match to TRBD1 (6 bases). V was cut by 0 bases and J by 5 bases, with 13 bases left in between. This CDR3 is 14 amino acids long. Germline V CDR1 and CDR2: DFQATT, SNEGSKA (reference sequence). CDR3 coding DNA: TGCAGTGCTAGAGACCTCCGGACAGTTTATGGCTACACCTTC. Its translation: CSARDLRTVYGYTF.

The V gene is TRBV11-2, the J gene TRBJ2-7, with a possible D match to TRBD1 (7 bases). CDR1 is SGHAT and CDR2 is FQNNGV in the germline V gene. The ends were cut back, 3 bases at V and 3 bases at J, with 9 bases in the middle. The CDR3 spans 13 residues. The CDR3 here is CASSFQGGYEQYF. Here the CDR3 DNA reads TGTGCCAGCAGCTTTCAGGGGGGCTACGAGCAGTACTTC.

This clone was seen only once. The J gene is TRBJ2-3, the V gene TRBV4-2, with 8 bases aligning to TRBD2. This CDR3 has 15 residues. The V gene end was trimmed by 3 bases and the J gene end by 3 bases; junction bases not matched to a gene: 5. CDR1 LGHNA and CDR2 YNFKEQ come from the germline V gene. CDR3 protein: CASSQGLVGTDTQYF. The CDR3 nucleotides are TGTGCCAGCAGCCAGGGACTAGTGGGGACAGATACGCAGTATTTT.

The chain joins TRBV7-6 to TRBJ2-7, with 10 bases lining up with TRBD2. The J segment lost 4 bases and the V segment lost 2 bases, leaving 5 bases of the junction unmatched. The germline V gene has CDR1 SGHVS and CDR2 FNYEAQ. The CDR3 is made up of 15 amino acids. The CDR3 here is CASSLLTSGLYEQYF. CDR3 sequence (DNA): TGTGCCAGCAGCTTATTGACTAGCGGGTTGTACGAGCAGTACTTC.

V gene TRBV6-2 or TRBV6-3 combines with J gene TRBJ2-7; TRBD1 agrees at 7 bases. CDR1 and CDR2 from the germline V gene are MNHEY and SVGEGT. The CDR3 runs to 14 residues. V was clipped by 7 bases and J by 2 bases; unmatched bases: 8. CDR3 region: CASTSTGQAYEQYF. The CDR3, as DNA: TGTGCCAGCACTTCTACTGGACAGGCCTACGAGCAGTACTTC.

V gene TRBV4-1 combines with J gene TRBJ2-7; D is perhaps TRBD2 (5 bases). The germline gives CDR1 MGHRA, CDR2 YSYEKL. The CDR3 extends over 16 amino acids. V lost 0 bases to trimming and J lost 6 bases, with 18 bases between them. For the CDR3, the DNA is TGCGCCAGCAGCCAAGATCGAGCGGAGGAGTTCTGCGAGCAGTACTTC. This codes for CASSQDRAEEFCEQYF.

There are a few counts of this clone. CDR3 region: CASSWTGANVLTF. The CDR3 nucleotides read TGTGCCAGCAGTTGGACTGGGGCCAACGTCCTGACTTTC. The chain links TRBV6-5 to TRBJ2-6, with D unclear. V was cut by 4 bases and J by 2 bases, with 3 bases left in between. Germline CDR1 MNHEY, CDR2 SVGAGI. The CDR3 runs 13 residues.

This chain joins TRBV20-1 and TRBJ1-6, with D perhaps TRBD1 (5 bases). This CDR3 is 13 amino acids long. CDR1 and CDR2 (germline): DFQATT, SNEGSKA (reference sequence). Trimming pared 5 bases from V and 10 bases from J, leaving 15 bases between. The CDR3 protein is CSASQQESSPLHF. CDR3 in DNA: TGCAGTGCTTCCCAACAGGAATCCTCACCCCTCCACTTT.

This clone came up a few times. The gene calls are TRBV2 and TRBJ2-1; possibly TRBD2 for D (7 bases). The V and J ends lost 6 bases and 4 bases respectively, with 16 bases between them. Per germline, CDR1 SNHLY and CDR2 FYNNEI. The CDR3 length is 15 residues. The CDR3 sequence is CASRTQGGRYNEQFF. The CDR3, as DNA: TGTGCCAGCAGGACACAGGGAGGGAGATACAATGAGCAGTTCTTC.

This clone was seen only a few times. The chain employs TRBV27 and TRBJ1-2; D gene uncertain. The germline V and J ends were trimmed by 4 bases and 8 bases, with 14 bases remaining between them. The CDR3 is 13 residues long. Germline values: CDR1 MNHEY, CDR2 SMNVEV (reference sequence). For the CDR3, the DNA is TGTGCCAGCAGTTCCCCCTCTAAAAGCGGCTACACCTTC. It translates to CASSSPSKSGYTF.

This clone was picked up a small number of times. V usage is TRBV19 and J usage is TRBJ1-2; the D gene is possibly TRBD1 (5 bases). Per germline, CDR1 LNHDA and CDR2 SQIVND (reference sequence). Trimming cost V 3 bases and J 7 bases, with 9 bases left between them. The CDR3 is 12 amino acids. CDR3 region: CASSIGDGGYTF. Written as DNA, the CDR3 is TGTGCCAGTAGTATTGGGGACGGTGGCTACACCTTC.

This chain connects TRBV5-4 to TRBJ1-2; 9 nucleotides match TRBD1. The V gene's germline CDR1 is SGHNT and CDR2 YYREEE (reference sequence). This CDR3 spans 14 amino acids. The V and J ends lost 5 bases and 2 bases, in that order; junction bases with no gene match: 4. CDR3 in DNA: TGTGCCAGCAGTCCCGGGACAGGGAACTATGGCTACACCTTC. The encoded protein is CASSPGTGNYGYTF. Full variable domain (outside the CDR3, taken from reference TRBV5-4 and TRBJ1-2): ETGVTQSPTHLIKTRGQQVTLRCSSQSGHNTVSWYQQALGQGPQFIFQYYREEENGRGNFPPRFSGLQFPNYSSELNVNALELDDSALYLCASSPGTGNYGYTFGSGTRLTVV.

The gene calls are TRBV12-3 or TRBV12-4 and TRBJ2-1; 7 bases fit TRBD1. V lost 6 bases and J lost 0; bases outside the gene matches: 5. The CDR3 consists of 15 residues. The CDR3 nucleotides read TGTGCCAGCAGCCTTAGACAGGGCTCCTACAATGAGCAGTTCTTC. Translating gives CASSLRQGSYNEQFF.

This rearrangement joins TRBV12-5 to TRBJ1-5, with D tentatively TRBD1 (5 bases). Germline lookup yields CDR1 LGHNT and CDR2 FRNRAP. The ends were cut back, 4 bases at V and 0 bases at J, with 16 bases in the middle. This CDR3 is 17 amino acids long. Here the CDR3 reads CASGWGTGSLSNQPQHF. The DNA of the CDR3 is TGTGCTAGTGGTTGGGGAACAGGATCCCTTAGCAATCAGCCCCAGCATTTT.

The chain links TRBV6-1 to TRBJ2-7, with D tentatively TRBD2 (5 bases). CDR1 is MNHNS, CDR2 SASEGT, per germline. V shed 2 bases and J shed 0 bases, with 14 bases lying between them. The CDR3 loop spans 16 amino acids. This CDR3 is CASSERLAESSYEQYF. The CDR3 bases are TGTGCCAGCAGTGAACGGCTAGCTGAGAGCTCCTACGAGCAGTACTTC.

The gene calls are TRBV4-1 and TRBJ2-7, with 10 nucleotides matching TRBD1. Germline CDR1 MGHRA, CDR2 YSYEKL. The CDR3 runs 14 residues. Trimming took 5 bases from V and 4 from J; bases not matched to a gene: 5. The CDR3 protein is CASSSRQGAYEQYF. CDR3 DNA sequence: TGCGCCAGCAGCTCACGACAGGGGGCTTACGAGCAGTACTTC.

The chain employs TRBV4-3 and TRBJ2-7; D may be TRBD2 (7 bases). Germline assignment: CDR1 LGHNA and CDR2 YSLEER. The CDR3 sequence is 16 residues long. Between the trimmed V and J ends, which lost 0 bases and 5 bases, there was a span of 17 bases. This chain's CDR3 is CASSQEWGREFHEQYF. The DNA of the CDR3 is TGCGCCAGCAGCCAAGAGTGGGGGCGGGAGTTCCACGAGCAGTACTTC.

This clone was picked up a small number of times. The chain links TRBV2 to TRBJ2-3, with D maybe TRBD1 (5 bases). Trimming stripped 4 bases from V and 5 bases from J, with 13 bases between. Germline loops: CDR1 SNHLY, CDR2 FYNNEI. This CDR3 region has 14 residues. CDR3 in amino acids: CASSGGAREDTQYF. DNA for the CDR3: TGTGCCAGCAGTGGGGGCGCAAGGGAAGATACGCAGTATTTT.

This clone showed up just a few times. V gene TRBV6-1 combines with J gene TRBJ1-1; maybe TRBD1 (6 bases). Trimming pared 2 bases from V and 3 bases from J, leaving 7 bases between. The germline gives CDR1 MNHNS, CDR2 SASEGT. The CDR3 consists of 13 residues. CDR3 sequence reads: CASSEWTDTEAFF. DNA of the CDR3: TGTGCCAGCAGTGAATGGACAGACACTGAAGCTTTCTTT.

This chain links TRBV27 with TRBJ2-7; TRBD2 matches 11 bases. The CDR3 totals 15 residues. After removal of 2 bases from V and 4 bases from J, the junction contained 4 bases not matched to a gene. Per germline, CDR1 MNHEY and CDR2 SMNVEV (reference sequence). CDR3 sequence: CASSLTGTSGYEQYF. CDR3 bases: TGTGCCAGCAGTTTAACGGGGACTAGCGGTTACGAGCAGTACTTC.